The entry below describes one T cell receptor (beta chain). Its antigen remains unidentified. Germline CDR1 MNHNS, CDR2 SASEGT. The length of the CDR3 is 13 residues. The germline V and J ends were trimmed by 6 bases and 0 bases, with 9 bases remaining between them. These data originate in a study of cytomegalovirus exposure and HLA in healthy donors. Whole-study results and caveats: Associated with HLA alleles at 0.05 false discovery rate in a later analysis were 15,000 to 20,000 TCR beta sequences. A later analysis reportedly found fewer N-insertions in an Asian-associated ancestry cluster than the approximately 670-donor mean. When a later analysis compared HLA-associated TCR beta chains with equally common others, the HLA-associated chains turned out to be more clonally expanded and to have lower generation probabilities.

PCR primers comprised 60 Vbeta and 13 Jbeta primers. Data came from immunoSEQ multiplex PCR; TCRdb stores just in-frame clones and leaves some out. The sample contains over 150,000 clones, 70% to 85% of which appear only once. This clonotype was sampled from a man aged 25 to 45 in good health and CMV-seronegative. Material: PBMCs. This sequence joins TRBV6-1 and TRBJ2-7, with D possibly TRBD1 on 5 matching bases. The CDR3 region is CASRLTVSYEQYF. The CDR3 nucleotides are TGTGCCAGCAGGTTGACAGTCTCCTACGAGCAGTACTTC.